These 2 T cell receptor beta chains came from one sample sequenced in a study of blood T cells in healthy people across ages (dated by TCRdb to the mid-2010s). Receptor amplification or capture employed 5' RACE. A second PCR of about 7 to 12 cycles was run with a J-beta primer mix and a sample-barcoded 5' primer. The public reads were reprocessed in TCRdb via fastp at Q25 and MiXCR, keeping in-frame beta chains. Identical CDR3 protein sequences are pooled into one entry, listed with their most common genes and DNA. The sample data list fewer than 2 million distinct CDR3 sequences, and roughly two fifths of these were observed just once. The top ten clonotypes cover 20% to 25% of the sample. The sequenced material came from blood. The receptors here all came from a human donor in good health.

This sequence joins TRBV7-2 and TRBJ2-1; D is tentatively TRBD1 or TRBD2 (6 bases each). Trimming took 1 base from V and 0 from J, leaving 13 bases between them. The CDR3 consists of 17 residues. CDR1 SGHTA and CDR2 FQGNSA come from the germline V gene. The DNA for the CDR3 is TGTGCCAGCAGCTTAGAGGGGGGCCCACCCTCCTACAATGAGCAGTTCTTC. Its protein product is CASSLEGGPPSYNEQFF. Supplemented by reference TRBV7-2 and TRBJ2-1, the full variable domain reads GAGVSQSPSNKVTEKGKDVELRCDPISGHTALYWYRQSLGQGLEFLIYFQGNSAPDKSGLPSDRFSAERTGGSVSTLTIQRTQQEDSAVYLCASSLEGGPPSYNEQFFGPGTRLTVL.

The chain carries TRBV6-2 or TRBV6-3 and TRBJ2-1; D may be TRBD2 (6 bases). The CDR3 is 15 amino acids. Per the germline V gene, CDR1 is MNHEY and CDR2 is SVGEGT. Trimming took off 3 bases at V and 5 bases at J, with 14 bases between the two ends. The CDR3 DNA follows: TGTGCCAGCAGTTATGATTGGGGGGAAGACAATGAGCAGTTCTTC. This sequence encodes CASSYDWGEDNEQFF.